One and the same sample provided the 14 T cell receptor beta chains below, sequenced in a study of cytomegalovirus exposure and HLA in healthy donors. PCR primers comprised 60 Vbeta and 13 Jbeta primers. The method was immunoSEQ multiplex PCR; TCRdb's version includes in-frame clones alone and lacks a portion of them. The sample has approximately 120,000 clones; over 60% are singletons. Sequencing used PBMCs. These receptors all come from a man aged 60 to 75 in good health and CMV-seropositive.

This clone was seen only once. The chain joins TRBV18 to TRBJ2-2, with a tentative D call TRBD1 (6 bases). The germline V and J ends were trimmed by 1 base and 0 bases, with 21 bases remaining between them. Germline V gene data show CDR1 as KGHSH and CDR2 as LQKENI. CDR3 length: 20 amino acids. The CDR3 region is CASSPQARTEPTANTGELFF. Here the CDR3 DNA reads TGTGCCAGCTCACCACAGGCTCGGACAGAGCCCACCGCGAACACCGGGGAGCTGTTTTTT.

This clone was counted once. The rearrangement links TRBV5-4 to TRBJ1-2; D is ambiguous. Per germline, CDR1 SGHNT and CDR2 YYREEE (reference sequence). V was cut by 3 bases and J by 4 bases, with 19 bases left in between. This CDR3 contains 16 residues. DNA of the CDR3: TGTGCCAGCAGCTCAGCGCGTCAGCGGGAATCCTATGGCTACACCTTC. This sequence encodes CASSSARQRESYGYTF.

The CDR3 protein is CASSPPNVDRGLPAFF. CDR3 in DNA: TGTGCCAGCTCACCACCGAATGTAGACAGGGGGCTGCCAGCTTTCTTT. The genes are TRBV18 and TRBJ1-1; 10 bases match TRBD1. V gave up 0 bases and J gave up 10 bases; unmatched junction bases: 11. The CDR3 is 16 amino acids. Germline CDR1 KGHSH, CDR2 LQKENI.

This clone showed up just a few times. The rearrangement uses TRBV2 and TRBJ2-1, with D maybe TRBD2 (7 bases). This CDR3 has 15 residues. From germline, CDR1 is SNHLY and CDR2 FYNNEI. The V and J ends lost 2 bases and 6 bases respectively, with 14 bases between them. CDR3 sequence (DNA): TGTGCCAGCAGTGAAAGGGGGGGGGCTCTCAATGAGCAGTTCTTC. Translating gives CASSERGGALNEQFF.

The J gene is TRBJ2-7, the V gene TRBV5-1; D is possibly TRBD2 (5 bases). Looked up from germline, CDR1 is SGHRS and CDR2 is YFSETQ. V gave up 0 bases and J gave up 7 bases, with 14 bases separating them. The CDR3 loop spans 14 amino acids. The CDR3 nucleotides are TGCGCCAGCAGCTTGGCCTTTCGGGGTCAGGAGCAGTACTTC. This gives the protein CASSLAFRGQEQYF.

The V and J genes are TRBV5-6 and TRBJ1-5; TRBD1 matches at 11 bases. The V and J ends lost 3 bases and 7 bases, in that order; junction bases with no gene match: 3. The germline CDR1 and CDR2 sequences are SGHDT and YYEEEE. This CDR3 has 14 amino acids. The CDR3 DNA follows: TGTGCCAGCAGCTCCGGGACAGGGGGACAGCCCCAGCATTTT. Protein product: CASSSGTGGQPQHF.

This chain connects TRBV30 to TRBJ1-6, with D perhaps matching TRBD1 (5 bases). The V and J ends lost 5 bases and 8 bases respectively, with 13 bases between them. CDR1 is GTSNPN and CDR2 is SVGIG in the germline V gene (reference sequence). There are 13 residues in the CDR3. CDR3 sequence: CAWRNLRDSPLHF. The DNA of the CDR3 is TGTGCCTGGCGTAACCTCAGGGATTCACCCCTCCACTTT. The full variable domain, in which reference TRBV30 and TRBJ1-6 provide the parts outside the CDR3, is SQTIHQWPATLVQPVGSPLSLECTVEGTSNPNLYWYRQAAGRGLQLLFYSVGIGQISSEVPQNLSASRPQDRQFILSSKKLLLSDSGFYLCAWRNLRDSPLHFGNGTRLTVT.

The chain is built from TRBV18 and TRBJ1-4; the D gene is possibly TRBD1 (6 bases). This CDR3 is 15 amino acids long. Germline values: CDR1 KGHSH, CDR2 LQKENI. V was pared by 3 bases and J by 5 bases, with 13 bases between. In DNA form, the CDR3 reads TGTGCCAGCTCACCCTCAGGGGCCACGAATGAAAAACTGTTTTTT. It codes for CASSPSGATNEKLFF.

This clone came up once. The DNA of the CDR3 is TGTGCCAGCAGCCAAGCTAGCGGGGGGTCCAACTACAATGAGCAGTTCTTC. This translates into CASSQASGGSNYNEQFF. V is TRBV4-2 and J is TRBJ2-1, with TRBD2 matching 11 bases. Per germline, CDR1 LGHNA and CDR2 YNFKEQ. V lost 1 base to trimming and J lost 3 bases; unmatched junction nucleotides: 5. This CDR3 has 17 residues.

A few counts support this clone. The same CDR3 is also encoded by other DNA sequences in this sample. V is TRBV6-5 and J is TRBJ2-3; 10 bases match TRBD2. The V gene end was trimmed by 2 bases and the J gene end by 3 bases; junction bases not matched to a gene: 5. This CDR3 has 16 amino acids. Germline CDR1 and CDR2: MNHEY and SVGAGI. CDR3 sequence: CASSYDLAGVTDTQYF. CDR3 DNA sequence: TGTGCCAGCAGTTACGACCTAGCGGGGGTAACAGATACGCAGTATTTT.

This CDR3 reads CASSFLSEAFF. CDR3 sequence (DNA): TGTGCCAGCAGTTTTTTGTCAGAAGCTTTCTTT. The chain joins TRBV28 to TRBJ1-1; D is ambiguous. The V end was cut by 3 bases, the J end by 8 bases, with 7 bases between. This CDR3 region has 11 residues. The germline V gene encodes CDR1 MDHEN and CDR2 SYDVKM.

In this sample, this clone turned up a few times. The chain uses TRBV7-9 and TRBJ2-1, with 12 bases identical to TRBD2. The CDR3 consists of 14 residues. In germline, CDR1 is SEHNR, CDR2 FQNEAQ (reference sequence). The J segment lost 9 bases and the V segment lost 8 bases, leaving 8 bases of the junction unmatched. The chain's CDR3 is CASGLAGGLGEQFF. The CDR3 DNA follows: TGTGCCAGCGGCCTAGCGGGGGGGCTAGGTGAGCAGTTCTTC.

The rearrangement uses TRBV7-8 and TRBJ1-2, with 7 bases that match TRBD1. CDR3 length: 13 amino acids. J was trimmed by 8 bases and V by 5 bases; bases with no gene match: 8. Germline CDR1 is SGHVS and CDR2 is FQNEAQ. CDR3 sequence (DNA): TGTGCCAGCAGCCTAAACAGGGGAGGAGGCTACACCTTC. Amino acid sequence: CASSLNRGGGYTF.

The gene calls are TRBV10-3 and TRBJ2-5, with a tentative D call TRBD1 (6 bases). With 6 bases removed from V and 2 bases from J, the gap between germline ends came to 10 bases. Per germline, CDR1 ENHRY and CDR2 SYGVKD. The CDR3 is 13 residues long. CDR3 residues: CAISDRWQETQYF. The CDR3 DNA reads TGTGCCATCAGCGACAGGTGGCAAGAGACCCAGTACTTC.